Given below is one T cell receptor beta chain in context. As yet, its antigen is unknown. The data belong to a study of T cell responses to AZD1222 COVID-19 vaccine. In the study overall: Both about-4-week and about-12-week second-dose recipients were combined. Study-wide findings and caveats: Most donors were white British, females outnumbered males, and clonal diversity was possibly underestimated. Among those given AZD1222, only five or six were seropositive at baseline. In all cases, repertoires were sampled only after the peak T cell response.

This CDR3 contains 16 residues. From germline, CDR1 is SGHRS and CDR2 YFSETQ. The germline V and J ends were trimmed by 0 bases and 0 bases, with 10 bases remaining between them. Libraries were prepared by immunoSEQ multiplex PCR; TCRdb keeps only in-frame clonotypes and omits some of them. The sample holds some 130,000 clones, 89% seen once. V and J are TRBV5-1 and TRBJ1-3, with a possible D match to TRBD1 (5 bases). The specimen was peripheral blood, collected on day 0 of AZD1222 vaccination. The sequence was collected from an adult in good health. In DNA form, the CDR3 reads TGCGCCAGCAGCTTGGCTTCGACAGACTCTGGAAACACCATATATTTT. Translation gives CASSLASTDSGNTIYF.